In its sample, the clone carrying this T cell receptor (beta chain) was seen many times. Antigen: not known. The V end was cut by 6 bases, the J end by 5 bases, with 13 bases between. The germline gives CDR1 SQVTM, CDR2 ANQGSEA. The CDR3 consists of 12 residues. The data originate from a study of T-cell reconstitution after alpha-beta-depleted transplantation in children. Study-wide findings and caveats: Most T-cell counts and diversity one year after the transplant came from T cells that were newly produced. Reportedly, roughly two months post-transplant, alpha-beta T cells arose from several hundred expanded graft clones. The origin of high day-60 TCRbeta diversity in some patients lay in surviving recipient T cells and thymic progenitors.

The library targeted TCRbeta and was prepared with unique molecular identifiers. TCRdb redid the calling of the PCR reads with MiXCR, one entry per CDR3 protein. This table holds about 230,000 distinct CDR3 sequences, about a tenth found once. This clonotype was sampled from a child less than two years old with acute myeloid leukemia, due to receive a stem cell transplant. V usage is TRBV29-1 and J usage is TRBJ2-5; D not certain. Sequenced material: PBMCs, taken before TCRalphabeta/CD19-depleted stem cell transplant. For the CDR3, the DNA is TGCAGCGTCGGCAGGCAAGGGGAGACCCAGTACTTC. This encodes CSVGRQGETQYF.